This TCR beta chain was observed in a study of cytomegalovirus exposure and HLA in healthy donors. It was with 60 Vbeta and 13 Jbeta primers that the PCR ran. Here immunoSEQ multiplex PCR was the method, and the copy in TCRdb shows in-frame clones only, minus some. The sample lists about 190,000 clones, approximately 79% occurring once. CDR3 length: 14 amino acids. Trimming took 1 base from V and 3 from J, leaving 9 bases between them. Germline CDR1 is LGHNT and CDR2 is FRNRAP. This clone has just one count. Sequenced sample: PBMCs. The receptor was derived from a man in his forties in good health and CMV-seropositive. This sequence joins TRBV12-5 and TRBJ1-1; D unresolved. DNA for the CDR3: TGTGCTAGTGGTTTGGGGGGAGAGTACACTGAAGCTTTCTTT. It specifies CASGLGGEYTEAFF.